Presented here are 12 T cell receptor beta chains from one specimen sequenced in a study of response to subunit inactivated influenza vaccine. TCRdb recomputed calls from the RT-PCR reads with MiXCR, one row per CDR3 protein. The repertoire holds around 790,000 distinct CDR3 sequences, with 21% as singletons. The source material was PBMCs from blood, sampled roughly 5 days after vaccination. Receptor source: a man between 45 and 60 years old who received an inactivated influenza vaccine.

V is TRBV5-1 and J is TRBJ2-3; TRBD1 matches 8 bases. This CDR3 region has 16 residues. J gave up 1 base and V 2 bases, and 6 bases lay outside the gene matches. The germline gives CDR1 SGHRS, CDR2 YFSETQ. The CDR3 sequence: CASSFGQGAGTDTQYF. The CDR3 DNA is TGCGCCAGCAGCTTTGGGCAGGGGGCTGGCACAGATACGCAGTATTTT.

CDR3 bases: TGCAGTGCTAGATCGAGGGCCTTTAGCACTGAAGCTTTCTTT. Residues: CSARSRAFSTEAFF. J is TRBJ1-1 and V is TRBV20-1; D remains unclear. There are 14 residues in the CDR3. CDR1 and CDR2 (germline): DFQATT, SNEGSKA (reference sequence). Trimming removed 2 bases from V and 4 bases from J, with 14 bases in between.

This clonotype has ten or more counts. V and J are TRBV20-1 and TRBJ2-5; tentative D call: TRBD2 (6 bases). The CDR3 covers 12 residues. Trimming removed 4 bases from V and 7 bases from J, with 13 bases in between. Per the germline V gene, CDR1 is DFQATT and CDR2 is SNEGSKA (reference sequence). The CDR3 nucleotides are TGCAGTGCTAATAGCGGCGATGGGACCCAGTACTTC. This codes for CSANSGDGTQYF.

The gene calls are TRBV12-3 or TRBV12-4 and TRBJ2-7; 10 nucleotides match TRBD1. The CDR3 extends over 15 amino acids. The J segment lost 1 base and the V segment lost 3 bases, leaving 3 bases of the junction unmatched. CDR3 sequence: CASSFRTGGSYEQYF. CDR3 bases: TGTGCCAGCAGTTTCCGGACAGGGGGTTCCTACGAGCAGTACTTC.

This clonotype was seen a handful of times. The CDR3 here is CSVTGPGNQPQHF. CDR3 DNA sequence: TGCAGTGTAACAGGACCGGGCAATCAGCCCCAGCATTTT. The chain recombines TRBV20-1 with TRBJ1-5; D perhaps matches TRBD1 (5 bases). The CDR3 is made up of 13 amino acids. CDR1 is DFQATT, CDR2 SNEGSKA, per germline (reference sequence). Trimming removed 7 bases from V and 2 bases from J, with 12 bases in between.

This clonotype was observed a few times. The gene calls are TRBV25-1 and TRBJ2-7; the match to TRBD1 covers 7 bases. Germline V gene lookup returns CDR1 MGHDK and CDR2 SYGVNS. There are 16 residues in the CDR3. After removal of 2 bases from V and 1 base from J, the junction contained 8 bases not matched to a gene. CDR3 bases: TGTGCCAGCAGTGAAGAAAGAACAGGGGCATCCTACGAGCAGTACTTC. Protein: CASSEERTGASYEQYF.

This clonotype was seen only a few times. The V call is TRBV5-1, the J call TRBJ1-3; tentatively, D is TRBD1 (5 bases). The CDR3 contains 14 residues. Trimming took off 1 base at V and 4 bases at J, with 9 bases between the two ends. CDR1 and CDR2 (germline): SGHRS, YFSETQ. CDR3 protein: CASSLLGEGNTIYF. The CDR3 region has the DNA TGCGCCAGCAGCTTGTTAGGGGAAGGAAACACCATATATTTT.

This chain joins TRBV10-3 and TRBJ2-1; 9 nucleotides agree with TRBD2. Germline CDR1 ENHRY, CDR2 SYGVKD. This CDR3 region has 16 residues. The V and J ends lost 3 bases and 5 bases, in that order; junction bases with no gene match: 8. CDR3 sequence (DNA): TGTGCCATCAGTGATTGGCTAGCGGGGAAAAACAATGAGCAGTTCTTC. Protein product: CAISDWLAGKNNEQFF.

This clonotype has a handful of counts. J is TRBJ1-5 and V is TRBV30; D call uncertain. The CDR3 runs 13 residues. Trimming took 1 base from V and 1 from J, leaving 5 bases between them. Germline V gives CDR1 GTSNPN, CDR2 SVGIG (reference sequence). The CDR3: CAWSGKSNQPQHF. CDR3 DNA sequence: TGTGCCTGGAGTGGGAAGAGCAATCAGCCCCAGCATTTT.

This chain links TRBV5-1 with TRBJ2-5; no definite D call. The germline V and J ends were trimmed by 2 bases and 5 bases, with 10 bases remaining between them. Per the germline V gene, CDR1 is SGHRS and CDR2 is YFSETQ. CDR3 length: 13 residues. CDR3 DNA: TGCGCCAGCAGCTTCGAATTATGGGAGACCCAGTACTTC. It encodes CASSFELWETQYF.

The V call is TRBV20-1, the J call TRBJ2-3; 12 bases line up with TRBD2. CDR3 size: 15 residues. V lost 6 bases and J lost 2; bases outside the gene matches: 6. Germline loops: CDR1 DFQATT, CDR2 SNEGSKA (reference sequence). CDR3 loop: CSARRTSGITDTQYF. CDR3 nucleotides: TGCAGTGCCCGAAGGACTAGCGGGATCACAGATACGCAGTATTTT.

The table lists this clonotype with a count of one. The rearrangement joins TRBV28 to TRBJ2-7; 9 nucleotides line up with TRBD1. V lost 7 bases to trimming and J lost 4 bases; unmatched junction nucleotides: 14. The CDR3 extends over 16 amino acids. Per the germline V gene, CDR1 is MDHEN and CDR2 is SYDVKM. The CDR3 sequence: CASTSALGTGTYEQYF. The DNA for the CDR3 is TGTGCCAGCACCTCGGCCCTCGGGACAGGGACGTACGAGCAGTACTTC.